This T cell receptor beta chain was observed in a study of blood T cell repertoires in COVID-19. Clones were sequenced by immunoSEQ multiplex PCR, and TCRdb holds only the in-frame ones, with some missing. The data contain roughly 270,000 clones, about 85% of them seen just once; the ten biggest clones take up roughly 2.7%. Participants reported their clinical history, and cohort assignment relied on those reports. The CDR3 runs 16 residues. Unmatched junction bases numbered 5, after V lost 2 bases and J lost 2 bases. Germline values: CDR1 LNHDA, CDR2 SQIVND (reference sequence). The chain is built from TRBV19 and TRBJ2-3; 9 positions match TRBD2. The sequence came from a woman between 45 and 60 years old who had recovered from COVID-19. The sequenced material came from PBMCs or T cells enriched from blood (not recorded which). The CDR3 DNA sequence: TGTGCCAGTAGTATAACCCGACTAGCGGACACAGATACGCAGTATTTT. Protein: CASSITRLADTDTQYF.